The sequence of this T cell receptor (beta chain) was determined in a study of OX40 agonist ivuxolimab in advanced cancers. On the study more broadly: Patients achieving partial responses numbered three: one hepatocellular carcinoma case and two cutaneous melanoma cases. General study findings and limits: Clonal expansion by week 6 occurred in CD4+ and CD8+ blood T cells (at 0.1 to 3.0 mg/kg). Expansion of clones was among the lowest in partial responders at 0.1-3.0 mg/kg.

In regard to this clone: Its antigen is as yet unknown.

CDR3 length: 17 residues. The germline gives CDR1 SGHTA, CDR2 FQGNSA. Between the trimmed V and J ends, which lost 6 bases and 0 bases, there was a span of 18 bases. Sequencing used immunoSEQ multiplex PCR; TCRdb keeps in-frame clones, though not all of them. The repertoire holds about 58,000 clones, with approximately 82% as singletons. The V gene is TRBV7-2, the J gene TRBJ1-5; D is perhaps TRBD1 (5 bases). The sequence came from an adult with an advanced solid tumor such as melanoma, head and neck, liver or kidney cancer. This sample comprised CD4+ or CD8+ T cells sorted from blood, obtained in a trial of the OX40 agonist ivuxolimab. The CDR3 here is CASSYGQAAHSNQPQHF. For the CDR3, the DNA is TGTGCCAGCAGTTACGGACAAGCCGCCCATAGCAATCAGCCCCAGCATTTT.